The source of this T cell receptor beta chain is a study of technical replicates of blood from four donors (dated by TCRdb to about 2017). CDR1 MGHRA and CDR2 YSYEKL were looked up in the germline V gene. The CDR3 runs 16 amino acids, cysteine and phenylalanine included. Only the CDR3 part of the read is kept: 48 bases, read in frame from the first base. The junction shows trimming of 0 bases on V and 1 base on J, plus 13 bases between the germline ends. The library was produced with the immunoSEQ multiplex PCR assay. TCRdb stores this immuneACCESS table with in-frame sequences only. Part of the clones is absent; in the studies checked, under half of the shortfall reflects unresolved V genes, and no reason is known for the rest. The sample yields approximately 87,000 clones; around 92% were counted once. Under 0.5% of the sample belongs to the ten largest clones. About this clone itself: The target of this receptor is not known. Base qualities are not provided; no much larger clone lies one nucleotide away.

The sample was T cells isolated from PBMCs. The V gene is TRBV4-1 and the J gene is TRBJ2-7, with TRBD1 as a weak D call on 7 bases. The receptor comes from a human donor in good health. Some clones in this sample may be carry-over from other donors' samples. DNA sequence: TGCGCCAGCAGCCAAGAGGAGGGGACAGTTTCCTACGAGCAGTACTTC. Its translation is CASSQEEGTVSYEQYF.